The rows below give T cell receptor beta chains drawn from one sample of a study of CD8 T cells in ankylosing spondylitis. TCRdb fed the 5' RACE reads into MiXCR, producing one record per CDR3 protein. The table records roughly 700,000 distinct CDR3 sequences, around 20% of them present only once. Sequenced: blood, either unsorted or a sorted T cell fraction (not recorded which). Receptor source: a male donor with ankylosing spondylitis. The conserved cysteine and the conserved F or W are not part of the CDR3 here. Clone sizes are given selectively: once, few, many, or a class where the clone is expanded.

CDR3,size,V,J
ASSFRPWAYEQY,NA,TRBV11-2,TRBJ2-7
ASSEFLNTEAF,few,TRBV2,TRBJ1-1
ASSLDPGQGAYEQY,many,TRBV11-2,TRBJ2-7
ASSQVTGVTGELF,NA,TRBV3-1,TRBJ2-2
ASSLRDSTIYGYT,NA,TRBV19,TRBJ1-2
SVEIRETPYEQY,NA,TRBV29-1,TRBJ2-7
ATETGDGTEAF,NA,TRBV12-3/TRBV12-4,TRBJ1-1
ASSREGGWNTEAF,NA,TRBV10-2,TRBJ1-1
ASGDVLNEKLF,NA,TRBV5-1,TRBJ1-4
ATSRDQSTASFSYEQY,NA,TRBV15,TRBJ2-7
ASSYSIDGREGLEQY,NA,TRBV6-2/TRBV6-3,TRBJ2-7
ASSSHLAASGELF,NA,TRBV12-3/TRBV12-4,TRBJ2-2
ASGLAGETDTQY,many,TRBV12-3/TRBV12-4,TRBJ2-3
SGKPDKNIQY,few,TRBV20-1,TRBJ2-4
ASTEGPVGADTQY,NA,TRBV12-3/TRBV12-4,TRBJ2-3
ATSREQGPYEQY,many,TRBV15,TRBJ2-7
ASSERGDTDTQY,NA,TRBV5-1,TRBJ2-3
ASSIPGASNQPQH,many,TRBV28,TRBJ1-5
ASSPEPRQNTEAF,few,TRBV7-9,TRBJ1-1
ASSLAAGGHAEAF,NA,TRBV7-9,TRBJ1-1
SVVQSSYNEQF,many,TRBV29-1,TRBJ2-1
ASSGPTNEH,few,TRBV28,TRBJ2-3
SVARYNTGELF,few,TRBV29-1,TRBJ2-2
ASSLTAKRAGGTEAF,many,TRBV5-1,TRBJ1-1
ASSVMGGRSTEAF,NA,TRBV5-1,TRBJ1-1
ASSHQPGLAVGEQF,few,TRBV14,TRBJ2-1
ASSYSTVDEQF,few,TRBV6-5,TRBJ2-1
ASSTPGTGPYEQY,NA,TRBV21-1,TRBJ2-7
ASSLGGLAGTPNTGELF,NA,TRBV5-1,TRBJ2-2
ASSLRQAPDTQY,NA,TRBV7-3,TRBJ2-3
ATSRDPGIYEQY,few,TRBV15,TRBJ2-7
ASGLITDTQY,many,TRBV12-5,TRBJ2-3